Sequencing of this TCR beta chain was carried out in a study of CD8+CD57+ T cells in acquired aplastic anemia. CDR1 is DFQATT and CDR2 is SNEGSKA in the germline V gene (reference sequence). The ends were cut back, 5 bases at V and 7 bases at J, with 9 bases in the middle. The CDR3 has 11 residues. Genomic DNA served as template for TCR beta VDJ and CDR3 profiling. TCRdb reprocessed the reads with MiXCR, giving one entry per CDR3 protein. In the table there are under 350,000 distinct CDR3 sequences, roughly 61% of which are singletons. Flow cytometry had shown expanded CD8+CD57+ cells in the patients chosen for sequencing.

The chain has TRBV20-1 and TRBJ2-1, with D perhaps matching TRBD1 (5 bases). This receptor was obtained from a human donor with aplastic anemia. The material sequenced was sorted CD4+, CD8+, or CD8+CD57+ T cells (not recorded which) from PBMCs. The CDR3: CSAQKGNEQFF. The CDR3 DNA follows: TGCAGTGCTCAGAAGGGGAATGAGCAGTTCTTC.